Each of the 23 T cell receptor beta chains below was sequenced from the same sample in a study of cytomegalovirus exposure and HLA in healthy donors (dated by TCRdb to the late 2010s). The protocol used for the library was the immunoSEQ multiplex PCR assay. For the multiplex PCR, a mixture combining 60 forward primers for TCR Vbeta segments and 13 reverse primers for TCR Jbeta segments was used. Held by TCRdb, this immuneACCESS table contains in-frame sequences only and omits some clones. Under half of the omission traces to an unresolved V gene where checked; the cause of the rest is unknown. This sample comprises some 88,000 clones, less than 65% of them detected only once. The ten largest make up roughly 6.8% of the sample. Specimen: PBMCs. The origin of the receptors is a young woman in good health and CMV-seronegative.

The CDR3 region is CASSREETQYF. In DNA form, the CDR3 reads TGTGCCAGCAGCCGCGAAGAGACCCAGTACTTC. The chain combines TRBV5-4 with TRBJ2-5; no definite D call. Trimming pared 4 bases from V and 3 bases from J, leaving 4 bases between. This CDR3 is 11 amino acids long. Per germline, CDR1 SGHNT and CDR2 YYREEE (reference sequence). Using reference TRBV5-4 and TRBJ2-5 for the parts outside the CDR3, the full variable domain is ETGVTQSPTHLIKTRGQQVTLRCSSQSGHNTVSWYQQALGQGPQFIFQYYREEENGRGNFPPRFSGLQFPNYSSELNVNALELDDSALYLCASSREETQYFGPGTRLLVL.

The rearrangement links TRBV6-6 to TRBJ1-5; 10 bases line up with TRBD1. The junction had 6 bases not matched to a gene; V was cut back by 6 bases and J by 7 bases. Germline V lookup: CDR1 MNHNY, CDR2 SVGAGI (reference sequence). CDR3 length: 14 residues. CDR3: CASSQGQGGQPQHF. Here the CDR3 DNA reads TGTGCCAGCAGCCAAGGACAGGGGGGCCAGCCCCAGCATTTT.

The genes are TRBV28 and TRBJ1-1; D gene uncertain. This CDR3 spans 14 amino acids. The V gene's germline CDR1 is MDHEN and CDR2 SYDVKM. V lost 3 bases to trimming and J lost 2 bases, with 10 bases between them. This CDR3 is CASSFTSYNTEAFF. The CDR3 region has the DNA TGTGCCAGCAGTTTCACTTCGTATAACACTGAAGCTTTCTTT.

This clone was detected only once. This chain links TRBV7-3 with TRBJ2-3, with D maybe TRBD2 (6 bases). Trimming stripped 5 bases from V and 5 bases from J, with 20 bases between. This CDR3 region has 16 residues. Per the germline V gene, CDR1 is SGHTA and CDR2 is FQGTGA. DNA for the CDR3: TGTGCCAGCAGCCCGGTGGGGACGACGGGGGTAGATACGCAGTATTTT. Translated: CASSPVGTTGVDTQYF.

The chain employs TRBV5-1 and TRBJ1-4; a weak D match, TRBD1 (6 bases). The CDR3 has 15 residues. V was clipped by 2 bases and J by 8 bases, with 16 bases between them. CDR1 is SGHRS, CDR2 YFSETQ, per germline. CDR3 bases: TGCGCCAGCAGCTTAAATGGCTGGGGGGGCGAAAAACTGTTTTTT. It encodes CASSLNGWGGEKLFF.

This chain uses TRBV28 with TRBJ1-2; TRBD1 matches at 7 bases. There are 15 residues in the CDR3. The ends lost 2 bases at V and 4 bases at J; junction bases unmatched: 7. Germline V gene lookup returns CDR1 MDHEN and CDR2 SYDVKM. The CDR3: CASSLRGLGAYGYTF. In DNA, the CDR3 is TGTGCCAGCAGTTTAAGGGGGCTAGGGGCCTATGGCTACACCTTC.

The chain carries TRBV5-1 and TRBJ2-5, with TRBD2 matching over 7 bases. This CDR3 spans 13 amino acids. Losses at the gene ends were 5 bases for V and 4 bases for J; bases not matched to a gene: 5. Germline CDR1 reads SGHRS; CDR2 reads YFSETQ. The CDR3 DNA sequence: TGCGCCAGCAGGCCTAGCGGCGTAGAGACCCAGTACTTC. Its protein is CASRPSGVETQYF.

The chain couples TRBV27 to TRBJ2-7; 8 positions agree with TRBD1. V dropped 4 bases and J dropped 5; count of bases not matched to a gene: 4. This CDR3 is 13 amino acids long. Germline CDR1 reads MNHEY; CDR2 reads SMNVEV (reference sequence). The CDR3 DNA is TGTGCCAGCAGTTATGACAGGGGACACGAGCAGTACTTC. Translating it yields CASSYDRGHEQYF.

The chain carries TRBV2 and TRBJ1-3; D unclear. Trimming left V 3 bases short and J 1 base short, with 7 bases between. The CDR3 totals 14 residues. CDR1 and CDR2 (germline): SNHLY, FYNNEI. CDR3 in amino acids: CASSDTGSGNTIYF. In nucleotides, the CDR3 is TGTGCCAGCAGTGACACCGGGTCTGGAAACACCATATATTTT.

The chain is built from TRBV27 and TRBJ2-3, with a possible D match to TRBD1 (6 bases). The V and J ends lost 8 bases and 9 bases respectively, with 12 bases between them. The CDR3 is 11 amino acids. Per the germline V gene, CDR1 is MNHEY and CDR2 is SMNVEV (reference sequence). The CDR3 bases are TGTGCCAGCGTCTCTGGGGGCACGCAGTATTTT. Its protein is CASVSGGTQYF.

The J gene is TRBJ1-2, the V gene TRBV30; 10 bases map to TRBD1. The J segment lost 4 bases and the V segment lost 0 bases, leaving 8 bases of the junction unmatched. Germline values: CDR1 GTSNPN, CDR2 SVGIG (reference sequence). The CDR3 is 16 amino acids. The CDR3 reads CAWSVGGTGDLYGYTF. CDR3 DNA sequence: TGTGCCTGGAGTGTGGGGGGGACAGGGGACCTCTATGGCTACACCTTC.

The V call is TRBV5-1, the J call TRBJ2-5, with D tentatively TRBD1 (5 bases). The CDR3 has 14 residues. V lost 1 base and J 1 base, leaving 8 bases between the germline ends. Germline V gene lookup returns CDR1 SGHRS and CDR2 YFSETQ. The chain's CDR3 is CASSLRGLQETQYF. DNA of the CDR3: TGCGCCAGCAGCTTGAGGGGCCTCCAAGAGACCCAGTACTTC.

There are a few counts of this clone. The genes are TRBV10-1 and TRBJ2-7; D possibly corresponds to TRBD2 (5 bases). V dropped 4 bases and J dropped 2 bases, with 9 bases sitting between them. Looked up from germline, CDR1 is WNHNN and CDR2 is SYGVQD (reference sequence). This CDR3 comprises 13 residues. DNA for the CDR3: TGCGCCAGCAGTGGAACGGGAACCTACGAGCAGTACTTC. Its protein product is CASSGTGTYEQYF.

The chain is built from TRBV5-1 and TRBJ2-5; 9 nucleotides align to TRBD2. In germline, CDR1 is SGHRS, CDR2 YFSETQ. The CDR3 has 16 residues. V lost 3 bases and J lost 4; bases outside the gene matches: 10. For the CDR3, the DNA is TGCGCCAGCAGCTACCGACAGGGCGGGAGGGGAGAGACCCAGTACTTC. Translated, it gives CASSYRQGGRGETQYF.

J is TRBJ2-7 and V is TRBV7-2; the D gene is possibly TRBD2 (5 bases). The CDR3 has 15 amino acids. The V gene's germline CDR1 is SGHTA and CDR2 FQGNSA. V lost 3 bases and J 0 bases, leaving 12 bases between the germline ends. This CDR3 is CASSLGAALSYEQYF. For the CDR3, the DNA is TGTGCCAGCAGCTTGGGAGCGGCCCTCTCCTACGAGCAGTACTTC.

This clone has just one count. The chain couples TRBV7-7 to TRBJ2-1; D may be TRBD2 (6 bases). V lost 5 bases and J lost 7, with 12 bases in between. Germline V lookup: CDR1 SSHAT, CDR2 FNYEAQ (reference sequence). CDR3 size: 13 residues. The CDR3 protein is CASSQGLINEQFF. In nucleotides, the CDR3 is TGTGCCAGCAGCCAGGGACTGATTAATGAGCAGTTCTTC. Full variable domain (outside the CDR3, taken from reference TRBV7-7 and TRBJ2-1): GAGVSQSPRYKVTKRGQDVTLRCDPISSHATLYWYQQALGQGPEFLTYFNYEAQPDKSGLPSDRFSAERPEGSISTLTIQRTEQRDSAMYRCASSQGLINEQFFGPGTRLTVL.

V and J are TRBV6-4 and TRBJ1-1, with a possible D match to TRBD1 (5 bases). V dropped 3 bases and J dropped 4 bases, with 9 bases sitting between them. The CDR3 sequence is 13 residues long. CDR1 is MRHNA, CDR2 SNTAGT, per germline. The CDR3: CASSEGRATEAFF. CDR3 DNA sequence: TGTGCCAGCAGTGAAGGCAGGGCCACTGAAGCTTTCTTT.

This clone has only a few counts. The J gene is TRBJ2-7, the V gene TRBV29-1, with 7 nucleotides matching TRBD1. V dropped 5 bases and J dropped 0; count of bases not matched to a gene: 7. The CDR3 is 14 amino acids. Germline V gives CDR1 SQVTM, CDR2 ANQGSEA. In DNA, the CDR3 is TGCAGCGTTTCCAGGGGGTTTAGCTCCTACGAGCAGTACTTC. It codes for CSVSRGFSSYEQYF.

This clone was detected ten times or more. The chain links TRBV12-2 to TRBJ1-1. TRBV12-2 is a known pseudogene. The CDR3 loop spans 17 amino acids. CDR3 residues: CASRFHGVGQDSSGAFF. As DNA, the CDR3 is TGTGCAAGTCGCTTTCACGGGGTGGGCCAGGACTCCTCTGGAGCTTTCTTT.

V is TRBV7-9 and J is TRBJ2-5; a weak D match, TRBD2 (6 bases). Trimming pared 1 base from V and 1 base from J, leaving 13 bases between. The CDR3 spans 16 residues. CDR1 and CDR2 (germline): SEHNR, FQNEAQ (reference sequence). The CDR3 here is CASSLDLLALQETQYF. The DNA for the CDR3 is TGTGCCAGCAGCTTAGATCTGCTAGCGCTCCAAGAGACCCAGTACTTC.

V and J are TRBV7-2 and TRBJ2-7; TRBD2 matches at 13 bases. CDR3 size: 16 residues. Unmatched junction bases numbered 5, after V lost 0 bases and J lost 6 bases. Germline V gene lookup returns CDR1 SGHTA and CDR2 FQGNSA. The CDR3 DNA follows: TGTGCCAGCAGCTTAGCGCTGAGACTAGCGGGAGGCGAGCAGTACTTC. This sequence encodes CASSLALRLAGGEQYF.

The chain couples TRBV5-8 to TRBJ2-3, with 7 positions matching TRBD1. CDR1 and CDR2 (germline): SGHTS, YDEGEE. Trimming cost V 6 bases and J 2 bases; bases outside gene matches: 6. The CDR3 is 14 residues long. CDR3 residues: CASKGTVYTDTQYF. The CDR3 nucleotides read TGTGCCAGCAAAGGGACAGTTTACACAGATACGCAGTATTTT.

The DNA for the CDR3 is TGTGCCAGCAGCGACCGGACGGGGTATGGCTACACCTTC. Translated: CASSDRTGYGYTF. The genes are TRBV5-6 and TRBJ1-2; D is ambiguous. Looked up from germline, CDR1 is SGHDT and CDR2 is YYEEEE. V lost 4 bases and J 5 bases, leaving 12 bases between the germline ends. The CDR3 has 13 residues.